This TCR beta chain came from a study of OX40 agonist ivuxolimab in advanced cancers. Study information: Recorded diagnoses for dose-escalation patients were hepatocellular carcinoma, melanoma, renal cell or head and neck cancer.

TCRdb keeps only in-frame clones here, not all; method: immunoSEQ multiplex PCR. The data show around 70,000 clones, roughly 87% seen once. General study points: The study found that CD8+ T cells averaged more expanded clones than CD4+.

Details on this clone: Its antigen is as yet unknown.

This specimen consisted of CD4+ or CD8+ T cells sorted from blood, obtained in a trial of the OX40 agonist ivuxolimab. The TCR originated in an adult with an advanced solid tumor such as melanoma, head and neck, liver or kidney cancer.

The chain's CDR3 is CASSLTGGAGANVLTF. The DNA of the CDR3 is TGTGCCAGCTCATTGACAGGGGGCGCTGGGGCCAACGTCCTGACTTTC. The chain recombines TRBV18 with TRBJ2-6; 10 bases match TRBD1. V was clipped by 5 bases and J by 2 bases; unmatched bases: 3. The CDR3 sequence is 16 residues long. CDR1 and CDR2 from the germline V gene are KGHSH and LQKENI.